This T cell receptor (beta chain) was identified in a study of T cell clones after liver transplantation. The CDR3 consists of 12 residues. Germline CDR1 and CDR2: MNHEY and SMNVEV (reference sequence). V was clipped by 8 bases and J by 8 bases, with 15 bases between them. Sequencing used immunoSEQ multiplex PCR; TCRdb keeps in-frame clones, though not all of them. The sample lists about 68,000 clones, roughly 92% seen once, with roughly 0.98% in the top ten. The receptor's source is a human patient who received a liver transplant. Some of these T cells may belong to the graft donor. This material consisted of CD4+ T cells from blood, taken about 26 months after liver transplant. This chain connects TRBV27 to TRBJ1-2; D is ambiguous. In DNA, the CDR3 is TGTGCCAGCCTCAGCCCTACGGAAGGCTACACCTTC. It encodes CASLSPTEGYTF.